The rows below give T cell receptor beta chains drawn from one sample of a study of control samples from healthy donors and cancer patients. Repertoires were generated with immunoSEQ multiplex PCR, while TCRdb's copy carries only in-frame clones and drops some. The table lists roughly 180,000 clones, roughly 94% of them singletons. Material for sequencing was blood. The origin of the receptors is a woman between 18 and 29 years old in good health. CDR3s leave out the opening cysteine and the closing phenylalanine or tryptophan.

J gene	V gene	CDR3 protein
TRBJ1-6	TRBV6-5	ASSFSLSSYNSPLH
TRBJ2-4	TRBV7-3	ASIISTGRVAKNIQY
TRBJ2-1	TRBV5-4	ASRISQGKEEQF
TRBJ2-3	TRBV5-5	ASSAAGNTDTQY
TRBJ2-1	TRBV11-1	ASRLGSSVYNEQF
TRBJ2-1	TRBV7-2	ASPGEQF
TRBJ2-3	TRBV20-1	SARGLDTQY
TRBJ2-7	TRBV6-6	ASMGTGGTEKQY
TRBJ2-5	TRBV5-4	ASSLDSLYQETQY
TRBJ1-2	TRBV5-5	ASRPTGTRYGYT
TRBJ1-2	TRBV6-1	ASSEGGQGSGYT
TRBJ2-3	TRBV5-1	ASSIRTGGTDTQY
TRBJ1-2	TRBV5-4	ASGGRGPSYGYT
TRBJ2-1	TRBV6-5	ASSYEWTLYNEQF
TRBJ2-3	TRBV5-1	ASSLDISAGTITDTQY
TRBJ2-3	TRBV6-4	ASSRLAGGPDTQY
TRBJ1-1	TRBV4-1	ASSRVGEAF
TRBJ1-4	TRBV7-6	ASSFYLTGVPNEKLF
TRBJ2-7	TRBV27	ASSPRQGYYEQY
TRBJ2-5	TRBV18	ASSPPLAGYLETQY
TRBJ1-2	TRBV18	ASSPLTGIGYGYT
TRBJ1-2	TRBV27	ASSFGGMGGYT
TRBJ1-5	TRBV25-1	ASSEEGEQPQH